The rows below give T cell receptor beta chains drawn from one sample of a study of Graves' ophthalmopathy and Graves' hyperthyroidism. One entry per CDR3 protein results from TCRdb running MiXCR on the multiplex PCR reads. The sample includes 660,000 or so distinct CDR3 sequences, roughly 39% of them seen just once. Material for sequencing was peripheral blood. These receptor sequences come from an adult man with Graves' ophthalmopathy. The CDR3 runs from the conserved cysteine through the conserved F or W. The D gene is left open where the match is weak. Clone size appears in some rows only: once, few, many, or a class for an expanded clone.

TRBJ1-4,TRBV5-1,few,TRBD1,CASSTGQGEPGEEKLFF,TGCGCCAGCAGCACCGGACAGGGTGAACCCGGGGAAGAAAAACTGTTTTTT
TRBJ1-5,TRBV9,many,TRBD1,CASSKNGQGNQPQHF,TGTGCCAGCAGCAAAAACGGACAGGGCAATCAGCCCCAGCATTTT
TRBJ2-5,TRBV7-8,many,-,CASSLGTVKETQYF,TGTGCCAGCAGCCTAGGGACCGTCAAAGAGACCCAGTACTTC
TRBJ2-5,TRBV20-1,-,TRBD2,CSARDYGGWETQCF,TGCAGTGCTAGGGATTACGGGGGGTGGGAGACCCAGTGCTTC
TRBJ2-3,TRBV7-2,-,TRBD2,CASSLIAGGTDTQYF,TGTGCCAGCAGCTTGATAGCGGGAGGCACAGATACGCAGTATTTT
TRBJ1-4,TRBV5-1,-,TRBD1,CASRFVGRTGEKLFF,TGCGCCAGCAGATTTGTAGGACGGACAGGCGAAAAACTGTTTTTT
TRBJ2-7,TRBV7-9,many,TRBD1,CASSPTGTAFYEQYF,TGTGCCAGCAGCCCAACCGGGACAGCTTTCTACGAGCAGTACTTC
TRBJ2-7,TRBV9,-,-,CAGSPGLGYEQYF,TGTGCCGGCAGCCCAGGTCTTGGGTACGAGCAGTACTTC
TRBJ1-3,TRBV7-2,few,-,CASSQRGTVLSGNTIYF,TGTGCCAGCAGCCAGCGGGGGACCGTGCTCTCTGGAAACACCATATATTTT
TRBJ1-1,TRBV25-1,many,TRBD1,CASSADRGSNTEAFF,TGTGCCAGCAGTGCCGACAGGGGGTCGAACACTGAAGCTTTCTTT
TRBJ1-2,TRBV2,many,-,CASRNNRVGDYGYTF,TGTGCCAGCAGGAATAACAGGGTTGGTGACTATGGCTACACCTTC
TRBJ2-5,TRBV6-5,few,-,CASSEPGQQETQYF,TGTGCCAGCAGTGAGCCGGGACAACAAGAGACCCAGTACTTC
TRBJ2-7,TRBV4-2,few,TRBD1,CASSQEGTASYEQYF,TGTGCCAGCAGCCAAGAAGGGACAGCCTCCTACGAGCAGTACTTC
TRBJ1-4,TRBV20-1,-,-,CSARDGLGGLDEKLFF,TGCAGTGCTAGAGATGGTCTCGGGGGGCTTGATGAAAAACTGTTTTTT
TRBJ2-7,TRBV5-1,few,-,CASRTDDYEQYF,TGCGCCAGCCGAACGGACGACTACGAGCAGTACTTC
TRBJ1-2,TRBV14,few,TRBD1,CASSRTGRSYTF,TGTGCCAGCAGCCGGACAGGGAGAAGCTACACCTTC
TRBJ1-6,TRBV12-3/TRBV12-4,many,-,CASPRHFYNSPLHF,TGTGCCAGCCCTCGACACTTCTATAATTCACCCCTCCACTTT
TRBJ1-2,TRBV10-3,many,-,CAISDRVGDGYTF,TGTGCCATCAGTGATAGGGTGGGTGATGGCTACACCTTC
TRBJ2-7,TRBV4-2,few,-,CASSLGASPYEQYF,TGTGCCAGCAGCCTAGGGGCCAGTCCCTACGAGCAGTACTTC
TRBJ1-5,TRBV4-1,-,TRBD1,CASSQGQGNKISNQPQHF,TGCGCCAGCAGCCAAGGACAGGGGAACAAGATTAGCAATCAGCCCCAGCATTTT
TRBJ1-4,TRBV6-6,many,TRBD1,CASSQDRDEKLFF,TGTGCCAGCAGTCAAGACAGGGATGAAAAACTGTTTTTT
TRBJ1-1,TRBV7-9,-,-,CASSLAVDEAFF,TGTGCCAGCAGTTTAGCGGTGGATGAAGCTTTCTTT
TRBJ2-6,TRBV6-5,many,-,CASSLRRANVLTF,TGTGCCAGCAGCCTCCGTAGGGCCAACGTCCTGACTTTC
TRBJ2-5,TRBV9,many,-,CASSVGQGGLETQYF,TGTGCCAGCAGCGTAGGACAGGGAGGGTTGGAGACCCAGTACTTC
TRBJ1-2,TRBV20-1,-,-,CSARDEGLYGYTF,TGCAGTGCTAGAGATGAGGGGCTCTATGGCTACACCTTC
TRBJ2-2,TRBV25-1,-,TRBD1,CASRLDRDTGELFF,TGTGCCAGCAGACTCGACAGGGACACCGGGGAGCTGTTTTTT
TRBJ1-5,TRBV19,many,-,CASSIGGGHQPQHF,TGTGCCAGTAGTATAGGGGGAGGACATCAGCCCCAGCATTTT
TRBJ2-3,TRBV7-8,-,-,CASSLAIRAAADTQYF,TGTGCCAGCAGCTTAGCGATAAGGGCAGCCGCAGATACGCAGTATTTT
TRBJ1-5,TRBV15,many,-,CATSRGAVSNQPQHF,TGTGCCACCAGCAGAGGAGCAGTTAGCAATCAGCCCCAGCATTTT
TRBJ1-1,TRBV25-1,once,-,CASVDWGKGTEAFF,TGTGCCAGCGTTGATTGGGGGAAGGGCACTGAAGCTTTCTTT
TRBJ1-1,TRBV7-6,many,-,CASSSGVGGLDTEAFF,TGTGCCAGCAGCTCAGGGGTGGGGGGACTAGACACTGAAGCTTTCTTT
TRBJ1-5,TRBV6-5,-,-,CASSPGRRDQPQHF,TGTGCCAGCAGCCCCGGGAGGAGGGATCAGCCCCAGCATTTT
TRBJ1-1,TRBV19,many,TRBD1,CAIHTTGTGNTEAFF,TGTGCCATTCATACGACCGGGACAGGGAACACTGAAGCTTTCTTT
TRBJ1-2,TRBV5-6,-,-,CASSLAEETGLYGHTF,TGTGCCAGCAGCTTGGCGGAGGAGACAGGCCTCTATGGCCACACCTTC
TRBJ1-2,TRBV19,many,-,CASSMARADYGYTF,TGTGCCAGTAGTATGGCCAGGGCCGACTATGGCTACACCTTC
TRBJ2-2,TRBV7-4,-,-,CASSLATSPPTDTGELFF,TGTGCCAGCAGCTTAGCCACCAGTCCACCAACGGACACCGGGGAGCTGTTTTTT
TRBJ2-1,TRBV12-3/TRBV12-4,few,-,CASSFRDIYNEQFF,TGTGCCAGCAGTTTCCGGGACATCTACAATGAGCAGTTCTTC
TRBJ1-5,TRBV7-3,many,-,CASSLRDQPQHF,TGTGCCAGCAGCCTGAGGGATCAGCCCCAGCATTTT
TRBJ2-5,TRBV10-3,-,-,CATLQRVPQETQYF,TGTGCCACCCTCCAGAGGGTCCCCCAAGAGACCCAGTACTTC
TRBJ1-4,TRBV10-3,many,-,CAISESGTTTNEKLFF,TGTGCCATCAGTGAGTCGGGGACAACAACTAATGAAAAACTGTTTTTT
TRBJ1-2,TRBV20-1,many,-,CSARRANYGYTF,TGCAGTGCTAGAAGGGCGAACTATGGCTACACCTTC
TRBJ1-1,TRBV29-1,-,-,CSVEDPGTLDTEAFF,TGCAGCGTTGAAGATCCCGGGACCCTGGACACTGAAGCTTTCTTT
TRBJ2-5,TRBV27,few,TRBD1,CASSWAGGGGTQYF,TGTGCCAGCAGTTGGGCAGGGGGCGGAGGGACCCAGTACTTC
TRBJ1-5,TRBV2,-,-,CASSASGVVEPQHF,TGTGCCAGCAGTGCATCAGGGGTCGTAGAGCCCCAGCATTTT
TRBJ2-2,TRBV29-1,many,TRBD1,CSVGPGGNTGELFF,TGCAGCGTTGGACCAGGGGGGAACACCGGGGAGCTGTTTTTT